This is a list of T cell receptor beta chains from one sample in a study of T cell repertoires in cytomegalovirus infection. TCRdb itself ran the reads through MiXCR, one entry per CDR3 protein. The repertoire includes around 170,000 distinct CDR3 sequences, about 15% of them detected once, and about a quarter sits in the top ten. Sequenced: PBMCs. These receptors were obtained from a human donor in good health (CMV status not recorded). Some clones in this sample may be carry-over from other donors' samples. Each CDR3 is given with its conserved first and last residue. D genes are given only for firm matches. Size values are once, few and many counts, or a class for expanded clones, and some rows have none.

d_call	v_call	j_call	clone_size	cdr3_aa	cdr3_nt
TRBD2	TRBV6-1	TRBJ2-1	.	CASRGGGTPRIEQFF	TGTGCCAGCAGGGGGGGGGGGACCCCTCGGATTGAGCAGTTCTTC
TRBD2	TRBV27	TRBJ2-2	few	CASSLLAGHTGELFF	TGTGCCAGCAGTTTACTAGCGGGACACACCGGGGAGCTGTTTTTT
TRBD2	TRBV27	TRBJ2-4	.	CASSSGGHLAKNIQYF	TGTGCCAGCAGTTCGGGAGGGCACCTAGCCAAAAACATTCAGTACTTC
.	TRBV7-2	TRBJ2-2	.	CASSPDKRSNTGELFF	TGTGCCAGCAGCCCAGACAAGCGGTCGAACACCGGGGAGCTGTTTTTT
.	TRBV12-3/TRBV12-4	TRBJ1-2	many	CASSPGTLRYGYTF	TGTGCCAGCAGTCCCGGGACCCTGAGATATGGCTACACCTTC
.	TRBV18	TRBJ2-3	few	CASSPPTPSSTDTQYF	TGTGCCAGCTCACCACCAACTCCGTCTAGCACAGATACGCAGTATTTT
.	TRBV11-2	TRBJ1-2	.	CASSLGGTNLYGYTF	TGTGCCAGCAGCTTGGGGGGGACGAACCTCTATGGCTACACCTTC
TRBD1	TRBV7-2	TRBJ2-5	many	CASSLGTGTGATQETQYF	TGTGCCAGCAGCTTAGGGACCGGGACAGGGGCCACTCAAGAGACCCAGTACTTC
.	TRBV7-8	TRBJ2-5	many	CASSLARLKGETQYF	TGTGCCAGCAGCTTAGCGCGGCTCAAAGGGGAGACCCAGTACTTC
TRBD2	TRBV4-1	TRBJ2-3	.	CASSQGGSASGRQDTQYF	TGCGCCAGCAGCCAAGGGGGGTCGGCTAGCGGGAGACAAGATACGCAGTATTTT
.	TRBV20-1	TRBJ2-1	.	CSARDVGAPSYNKQFF	TGCAGTGCTAGAGATGTTGGAGCCCCCTCCTACAATAAGCAGTTCTTC
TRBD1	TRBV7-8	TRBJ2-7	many	CASSVGQGTYEQYF	TGTGCCAGCAGCGTCGGACAGGGAACCTACGAGCAGTACTTC
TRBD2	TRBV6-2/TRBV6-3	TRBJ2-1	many	CASRILGTNNEQFF	TGTGCCAGCAGAATTTTAGGGACTAACAATGAGCAGTTCTTC
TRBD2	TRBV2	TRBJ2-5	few	CASSEALLAGLQETQYF	TGTGCCAGCAGTGAAGCGCTACTAGCGGGGCTCCAAGAGACCCAGTACTTC
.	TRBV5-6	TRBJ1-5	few	CASSLMLTGRQPQHF	TGTGCCAGCAGCTTGATGTTAACAGGGAGACAGCCCCAGCATTTT
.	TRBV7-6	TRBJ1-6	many	CASSRLPPHYNSPLHF	TGTGCCAGCAGCCGTCTGCCCCCACACTATAATTCACCCCTCCACTTT
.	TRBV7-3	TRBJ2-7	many	CASSLGPLRDGGQYEQYF	TGTGCCAGCAGCTTAGGCCCCTTACGAGACGGGGGCCAATACGAGCAGTACTTC
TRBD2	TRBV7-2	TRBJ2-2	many	CASSSYSGSTGELFF	TGTGCCAGCAGCTCCTACAGCGGGAGTACCGGGGAGCTGTTTTTT
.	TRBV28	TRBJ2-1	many	CASSFGRIHNEQFF	TGTGCCAGCAGTTTCGGACGCATACACAATGAGCAGTTCTTC
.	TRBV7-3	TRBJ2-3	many	CASSLRTRARGDTQYF	TGTGCCAGCAGCTTACGTACTAGGGCGAGGGGTGATACGCAGTATTTT
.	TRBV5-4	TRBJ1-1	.	CASSQQGRTTEAFF	TGTGCCAGCAGCCAACAGGGAAGGACTACTGAAGCTTTCTTT
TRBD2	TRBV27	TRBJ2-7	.	CASSSGTSDREQYF	TGTGCCAGCAGTTCCGGGACTAGCGATCGAGAGCAGTACTTC
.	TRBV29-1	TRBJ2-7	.	CSVENPNDSYEQYF	TGCAGCGTTGAAAACCCCAACGACTCCTACGAGCAGTACTTC
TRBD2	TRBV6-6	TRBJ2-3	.	CASSPLAGVGDTQYF	TGTGCCAGCAGCCCCTTAGCGGGAGTGGGGGATACGCAGTATTTT
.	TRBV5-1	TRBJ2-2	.	CASSLGLSFTGELFF	TGCGCCAGCAGCCTTGGACTTTCTTTCACCGGGGAGCTGTTTTTT
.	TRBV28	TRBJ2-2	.	CASSDTFRTGELFF	TGTGCCAGCAGTGACACCTTCAGGACCGGGGAGCTGTTTTTT
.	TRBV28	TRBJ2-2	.	CASSLTSNTGELFF	TGTGCCAGCAGTTTAACTTCGAACACCGGGGAGCTGTTTTTT
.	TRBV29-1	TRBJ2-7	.	CSALLRTFPYEQYF	TGCAGCGCTTTATTACGGACTTTTCCCTACGAGCAGTACTTC
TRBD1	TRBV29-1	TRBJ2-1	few	CSVEARDRGGSEQFF	TGCAGCGTTGAAGCCCGAGACAGGGGGGGATCTGAGCAGTTCTTC
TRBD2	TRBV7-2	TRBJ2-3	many	CASSLRGRRTDTQYF	TGTGCCAGCAGCTTACGCGGGAGACGCACAGATACGCAGTATTTT
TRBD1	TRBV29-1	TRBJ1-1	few	CSVARDRVSEAFF	TGCAGCGTCGCCCGAGACAGGGTATCTGAAGCTTTCTTT
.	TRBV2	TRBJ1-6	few	CASNPRDGGNSPLHF	TGTGCCAGCAATCCCCGGGACGGCGGGAATTCACCCCTCCACTTT
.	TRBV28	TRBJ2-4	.	CASSLVGGLAKNIQYF	TGTGCCAGCAGTTTAGTTGGGGGGCTAGCCAAAAACATTCAGTACTTC
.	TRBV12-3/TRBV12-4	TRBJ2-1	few	CASGIRQESSYNEQFF	TGTGCCAGCGGAATTCGGCAGGAGAGCTCCTACAATGAGCAGTTCTTC
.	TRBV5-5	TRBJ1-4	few	CASSLGPGTNEKLFF	TGTGCCAGCAGCTTGGGTCCTGGGACTAATGAAAAACTGTTTTTT
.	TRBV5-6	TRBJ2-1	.	CANSLQGYNEQFF	TGTGCCAACAGCTTGCAGGGTTACAATGAGCAGTTCTTC
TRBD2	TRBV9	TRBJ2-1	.	CASSVDSGASSYNEQFF	TGTGCCAGCAGCGTAGATAGCGGGGCATCCTCCTACAATGAGCAGTTCTTC
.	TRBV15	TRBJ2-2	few	CATSRDQGGNTGELFF	TGTGCCACCAGCAGAGATCAGGGGGGCAACACCGGGGAGCTGTTTTTT
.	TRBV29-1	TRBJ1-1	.	CSVSFSKMNTEAFF	TGCAGCGTTTCCTTCAGTAAAATGAACACTGAAGCTTTCTTT
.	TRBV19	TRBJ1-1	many	CASSISGLGTEAFF	TGTGCCAGTAGTATTTCAGGGCTTGGGACTGAAGCTTTCTTT
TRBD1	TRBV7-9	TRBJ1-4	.	CASSRDRVKEKLFF	TGTGCCAGCAGTCGGGACAGGGTTAAGGAAAAACTGTTTTTT
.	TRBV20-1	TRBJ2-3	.	CSARGGATDTQYF	TGCAGTGCTAGGGGGGGGGCTACAGATACGCAGTATTTT
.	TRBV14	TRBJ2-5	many	CASSQVERRETQYF	TGTGCCAGCAGCCAAGTGGAGCGAAGAGAGACCCAGTACTTC
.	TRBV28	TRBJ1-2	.	CASTPPLGGNYGYTF	TGTGCCAGCACTCCACCCCTGGGAGGGAACTATGGCTACACCTTC
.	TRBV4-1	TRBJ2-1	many	CASSQRGEPYNEQFF	TGCGCCAGCAGCCAGAGGGGGGAACCCTACAATGAGCAGTTCTTC
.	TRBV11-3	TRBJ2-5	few	CASSFQGEETQYF	TGTGCCAGCAGCTTCCAGGGCGAAGAGACCCAGTACTTC